A selection of T cell receptor beta chains follows, all from one sample in a study of vaccination and CD4 T cells after COVID-19. TCRdb recomputed calls from the PCR reads with MiXCR, one row per CDR3 protein. There are about 17,000 distinct CDR3 sequences in the sample; more than 45% occur only once, and about 5% lies in the top ten. The antigens for these receptors are not known. The material sequenced was CD4+ T cells from blood, cultured in vitro, taken before SARS-CoV-2 vaccination. These receptors were obtained from a human donor who had recovered from COVID-19. The CDR3 runs from the conserved cysteine through the conserved F or W. The order of the fields is V gene, clone size, J gene, D gene, CDR3 DNA, CDR3 protein. The D gene is left open where the match is weak. Size values are once, few and many counts, or a class for expanded clones, and some rows have none.

TRBV25-1	.	TRBJ1-6	.	TGTGCCAGCAGCAGGGTAGGGGATTCACCCCTCCACTTT	CASSRVGDSPLHF
TRBV10-3	.	TRBJ2-7	.	TGTGCCATCTCGGGTAGCGGATACTCCTACGAGCAGTACTTC	CAISGSGYSYEQYF
TRBV4-2	once	TRBJ2-5	TRBD2	TGTGCCAGCAGACCGCTAGCGGGACAGCAAGAGACCCAGTACTTC	CASRPLAGQQETQYF
TRBV20-1	.	TRBJ2-3	TRBD2	TGCAGTGCTCCGTTAGCGGGAGTGGCAGATACGCAGTATTTT	CSAPLAGVADTQYF
TRBV19	.	TRBJ2-3	.	TGTGCCAGTAGTCAGGAATGGGCCGGTACGCAGTATTTT	CASSQEWAGTQYF
TRBV6-5	few	TRBJ2-6	.	TGTGCCAGCAGTTATAGTACAGGATCCGTTGGGGCCAACGTCCTGACTTTC	CASSYSTGSVGANVLTF
TRBV15	.	TRBJ1-2	TRBD1	TGTGCCACCAGCAAGAAGGGGGCGACAGATTATGGCTACACCTTC	CATSKKGATDYGYTF
TRBV5-8	.	TRBJ2-7	TRBD2	TGTGCCAGCAGCCTAGGTGCGGGGGCCTACGAGCAGTACTTC	CASSLGAGAYEQYF
TRBV7-2	.	TRBJ1-1	TRBD1	TGTGCCAGCAGCGAAGACAGGGGGCGCGGGGAAGCTTTCTTT	CASSEDRGRGEAFF
TRBV20-1	.	TRBJ1-5	TRBD1	TGCAGTGCCCCCGGGACAGGGACTCAGCCCCAGCATTTT	CSAPGTGTQPQHF
TRBV7-2	.	TRBJ2-3	.	TGTGCCAGCAGCAACACAGGGAGCCGAGATACGCAGTATTTT	CASSNTGSRDTQYF
TRBV20-1	.	TRBJ2-1	.	TGCAGTGCCACAAAGGACCTTAGCGGTTACCTGGGGAATGAGCAGTTCTTC	CSATKDLSGYLGNEQFF
TRBV28	.	TRBJ1-5	.	TGTGCCAGCGCGGCCGACTCTCATCAGCCCCAGCATTTT	CASAADSHQPQHF
TRBV12-3/TRBV12-4	.	TRBJ1-2	TRBD1	TGTGCCAGCAGTCCCACAGGGGGCGGGGGCTACACCTTC	CASSPTGGGGYTF
TRBV27	.	TRBJ2-7	TRBD1	TGTGCCAGCAGAAACCCGGGACAGGGGTACGAGCAGTACTTC	CASRNPGQGYEQYF
TRBV27	few	TRBJ2-1	.	TGTGCCAGCATCTCTACACCTTATTGGGGCAATGAGCAGTTCTTC	CASISTPYWGNEQFF
TRBV10-1	.	TRBJ2-2	.	TGCGCCAGCAGTGAAACACAGGGCGCCACCGGGGAGCTGTTTTTT	CASSETQGATGELFF
TRBV7-9	.	TRBJ1-1	TRBD1	TGTGCCAGCAGCCTTCAGGGGGCCGGGAACACTGAAGCTTTCTTT	CASSLQGAGNTEAFF
TRBV27	.	TRBJ1-1	.	TGTGCCAGCAGTATAGACCGGGCCGCCCGAGGTAAGGCTTTCTTT	CASSIDRAARGKAFF
TRBV15	.	TRBJ1-2	.	TGTGCCACCAGCCGGAGGTTAGGGGGGATCTATGGCTACACCTTC	CATSRRLGGIYGYTF
TRBV6-2/TRBV6-3	.	TRBJ1-6	TRBD1	TGTGCCAGCAACCCGGACAGGGTTGCACCCCTCCACTTT	CASNPDRVAPLHF
TRBV15	.	TRBJ1-2	TRBD1	TGTGCCACCAGCAGGGACAGGGCCGCTAACTATGGCTACACCTTC	CATSRDRAANYGYTF
TRBV11-3	.	TRBJ2-1	TRBD2	TGTGCCAGCAGCGAAGAGGGACTAGCGGGAGTTAGTGAGCAGTTCTTC	CASSEEGLAGVSEQFF
TRBV30	.	TRBJ1-5	.	TGTGCCTGGGCCCCTGGACGGGGCCAGCCCCAGCATTTT	CAWAPGRGQPQHF
TRBV10-2	.	TRBJ1-2	TRBD1	TGCGCCAGCAGTGATGGGGACAGGCCGCCGATATGGGGCTACACCTTC	CASSDGDRPPIWGYTF
TRBV7-2	few	TRBJ2-2	.	TGTGCCAGCAGCCCTTACACCGGGGAGCTGTTTTTT	CASSPYTGELFF
TRBV6-4	few	TRBJ2-7	.	TGTGCCAGCAGTGACTCGACTGGGGCCACCTACGAGCAGTACTTC	CASSDSTGATYEQYF
TRBV19	.	TRBJ2-7	.	TGTGCCAGTAGTGCGAACAGGAACTCCTACGAGCAGTACTTC	CASSANRNSYEQYF